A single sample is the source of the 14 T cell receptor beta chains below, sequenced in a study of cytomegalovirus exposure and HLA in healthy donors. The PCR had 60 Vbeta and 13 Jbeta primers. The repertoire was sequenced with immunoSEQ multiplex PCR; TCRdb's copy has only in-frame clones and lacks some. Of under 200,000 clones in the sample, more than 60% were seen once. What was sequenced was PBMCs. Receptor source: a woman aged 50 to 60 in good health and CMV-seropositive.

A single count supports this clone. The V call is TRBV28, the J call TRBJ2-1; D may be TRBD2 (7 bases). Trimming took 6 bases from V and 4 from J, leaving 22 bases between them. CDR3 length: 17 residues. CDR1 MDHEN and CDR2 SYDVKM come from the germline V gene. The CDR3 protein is CASRRQRGASTYNEQFF. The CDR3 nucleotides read TGTGCCAGCAGGCGTCAACGGGGGGCATCGACATACAATGAGCAGTTCTTC.

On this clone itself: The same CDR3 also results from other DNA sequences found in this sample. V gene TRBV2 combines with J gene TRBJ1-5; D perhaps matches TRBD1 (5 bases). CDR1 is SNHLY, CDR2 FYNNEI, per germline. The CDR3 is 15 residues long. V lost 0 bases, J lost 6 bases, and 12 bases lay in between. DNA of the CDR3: TGTGCCAGCAGTGAAGCGCGGGGCGCGGGTCAGCCCCAGCATTTT. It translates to CASSEARGAGQPQHF.

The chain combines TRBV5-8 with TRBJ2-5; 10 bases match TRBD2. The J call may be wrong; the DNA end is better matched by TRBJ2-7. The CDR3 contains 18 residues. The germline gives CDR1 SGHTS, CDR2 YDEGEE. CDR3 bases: TGTGCCAGCAGCTTCGGGAGGACTAGCGGACGTAACTCCTACGAGCAGTACTTC. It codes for CASSFGRTSGRNSYEQYF.

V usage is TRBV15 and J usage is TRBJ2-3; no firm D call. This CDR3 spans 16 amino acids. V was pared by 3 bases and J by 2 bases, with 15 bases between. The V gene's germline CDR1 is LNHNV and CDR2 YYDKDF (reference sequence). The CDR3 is CATSSPSAAYTDTQYF. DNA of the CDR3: TGTGCCACCAGCAGTCCTTCGGCGGCCTACACAGATACGCAGTATTTT. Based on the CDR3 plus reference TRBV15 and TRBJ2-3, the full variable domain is DAMVIQNPRYQVTQFGKPVTLSCSQTLNHNVMYWYQQKSSQAPKLLFHYYDKDFNNEADTPDNFQSRRPNTSFCFLDIRSPGLGDTAMYLCATSSPSAAYTDTQYFGPGTRLTVL.

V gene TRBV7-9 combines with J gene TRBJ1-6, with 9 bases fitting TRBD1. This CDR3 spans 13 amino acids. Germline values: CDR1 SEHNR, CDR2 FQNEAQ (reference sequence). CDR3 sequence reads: CATQGADNSPLHF. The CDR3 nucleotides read TGTGCGACACAGGGGGCAGACAATTCACCCCTCCACTTT.

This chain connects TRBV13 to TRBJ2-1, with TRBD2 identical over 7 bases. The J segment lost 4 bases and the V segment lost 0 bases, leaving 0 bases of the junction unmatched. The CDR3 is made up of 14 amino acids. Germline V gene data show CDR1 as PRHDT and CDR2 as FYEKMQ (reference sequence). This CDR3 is CASSLGRGYNEQFF. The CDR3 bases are TGTGCCAGCAGCTTAGGGCGGGGGTACAATGAGCAGTTCTTC.

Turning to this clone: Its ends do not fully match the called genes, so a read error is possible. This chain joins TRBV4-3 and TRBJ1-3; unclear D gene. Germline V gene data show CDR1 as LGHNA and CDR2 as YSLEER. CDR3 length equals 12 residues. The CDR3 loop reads CASGQDSNTIYF. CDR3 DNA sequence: TGCGCCAGCGGCCAAGATTCGAACACCATATATTTT.

CDR3 amino acids: CASSLSGSGNQPQHF. CDR3 nucleotide sequence: TGTGCCAGCAGTTTATCAGGGTCTGGCAATCAGCCCCAGCATTTT. V and J are TRBV28 and TRBJ1-5; a possible D gene is TRBD1 (5 bases). Trimming cost V 1 base and J 2 bases, with 9 bases left between them. The CDR3 spans 15 residues. Germline CDR1 reads MDHEN; CDR2 reads SYDVKM.

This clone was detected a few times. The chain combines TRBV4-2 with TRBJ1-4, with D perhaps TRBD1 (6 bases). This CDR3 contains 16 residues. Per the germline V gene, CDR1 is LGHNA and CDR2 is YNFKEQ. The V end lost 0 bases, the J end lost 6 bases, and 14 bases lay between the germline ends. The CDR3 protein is CASSQDGAGVDEKLFF. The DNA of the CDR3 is TGTGCCAGCAGCCAAGATGGGGCAGGGGTTGATGAAAAACTGTTTTTT.

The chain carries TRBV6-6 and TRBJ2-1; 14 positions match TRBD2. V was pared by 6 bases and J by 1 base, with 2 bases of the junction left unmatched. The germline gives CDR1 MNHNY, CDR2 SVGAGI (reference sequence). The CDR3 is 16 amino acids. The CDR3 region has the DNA TGTGCCAGCAGGGGACTAGCGGGAGAGTCCTACAATGAGCAGTTCTTC. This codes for CASRGLAGESYNEQFF.

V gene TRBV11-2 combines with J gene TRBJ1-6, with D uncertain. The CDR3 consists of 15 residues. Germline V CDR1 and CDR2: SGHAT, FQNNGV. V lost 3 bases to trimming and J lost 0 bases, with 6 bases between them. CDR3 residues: CASSFSGSYNSPLHF. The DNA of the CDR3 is TGTGCCAGCAGCTTCAGTGGCTCCTATAATTCACCCCTCCACTTT.

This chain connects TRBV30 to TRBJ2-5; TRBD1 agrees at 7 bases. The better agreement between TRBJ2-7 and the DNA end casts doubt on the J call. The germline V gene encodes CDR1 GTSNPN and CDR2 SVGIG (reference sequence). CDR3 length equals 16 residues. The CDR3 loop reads CAWSGSDRSFSYEQYF. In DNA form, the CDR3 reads TGTGCCTGGTCGGGGTCGGACAGGAGCTTCTCCTACGAGCAGTACTTC.

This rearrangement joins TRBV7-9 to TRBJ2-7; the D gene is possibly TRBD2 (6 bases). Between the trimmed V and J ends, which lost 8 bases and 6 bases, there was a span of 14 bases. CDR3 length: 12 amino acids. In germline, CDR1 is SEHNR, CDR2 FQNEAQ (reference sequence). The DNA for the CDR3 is TGTGCCAGCGGCGGGGATTGGAGCGAGCAGTACTTC. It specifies CASGGDWSEQYF.

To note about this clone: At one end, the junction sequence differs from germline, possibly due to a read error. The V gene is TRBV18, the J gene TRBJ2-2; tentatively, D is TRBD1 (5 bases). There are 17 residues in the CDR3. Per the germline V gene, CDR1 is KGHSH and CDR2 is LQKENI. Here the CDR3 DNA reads TGTGCCGGCTCTCCTCGCCCCGGACGAACAGGCAACGGGGAGCTGTTTTTT. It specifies CAGSPRPGRTGNGELFF.